The 23 T cell receptor beta chains presented below share a single source sample, sequenced in a study of blood T cell repertoires in COVID-19. The table came from immunoSEQ multiplex PCR; TCRdb's copy has only in-frame clones and leaves some out. The sample holds about 59,000 clones, about 93% seen once. The sample consisted of peripheral blood. These receptors were obtained from an elderly man with acute or convalescent COVID-19.

This clone was seen a handful of times. V and J are TRBV7-8 and TRBJ1-4, with TRBD1 identical over 8 bases. Trimming at V came to 5 bases and at J to 6 bases, leaving 5 bases not matched to a gene. Germline V lookup: CDR1 SGHVS, CDR2 FQNEAQ. This CDR3 contains 14 residues. The DNA of the CDR3 is TGTGCCAGCAGCGGCGACAGGGGACATGAAAAACTGTTTTTT. Protein product: CASSGDRGHEKLFF.

The chain couples TRBV5-4 to TRBJ2-3; 9 bases align to TRBD2. CDR1 and CDR2 (germline): SGHNT, YYREEE (reference sequence). The CDR3 loop spans 16 amino acids. V lost 6 bases to trimming and J lost 6 bases; unmatched junction nucleotides: 14. CDR3 nucleotides: TGTGCCAGCACCCCACCGGGTAGCGGGGGACGTGATACGCAGTATTTT. Translated: CASTPPGSGGRDTQYF.

V usage is TRBV11-2 and J usage is TRBJ1-3; D unclear. V lost 8 bases and J lost 0, with 8 bases in between. Germline V gene lookup returns CDR1 SGHAT and CDR2 FQNNGV. The CDR3 length is 13 residues. CDR3 in amino acids: CASGQASGNTIYF. CDR3 DNA: TGTGCCAGCGGGCAGGCCTCTGGAAACACCATATATTTT.

V gene TRBV7-9 combines with J gene TRBJ2-3, with D tentatively TRBD1 (5 bases). V lost 1 base to trimming and J lost 0 bases, with 11 bases between them. This CDR3 region has 16 residues. Germline lookup yields CDR1 SEHNR and CDR2 FQNEAQ (reference sequence). The CDR3 nucleotides read TGTGCCAGCAGCTTAGGGACACAACCCAGCACAGATACGCAGTATTTT. Translation: CASSLGTQPSTDTQYF.

The chain has TRBV29-1 and TRBJ1-4; a possible D gene is TRBD1 (6 bases). Germline V lookup: CDR1 SQVTM, CDR2 ANQGSEA. Trimming removed 4 bases from V and 4 bases from J, with 13 bases in between. This CDR3 region has 14 residues. CDR3: CSVGGHLNNEKLFF. The CDR3 DNA reads as TGCAGCGTTGGGGGACACTTAAATAATGAAAAACTGTTTTTT.

V is TRBV6-5 and J is TRBJ2-5; 8 bases align to TRBD2. Germline values: CDR1 MNHEY, CDR2 SVGAGI. The junction had 12 bases not matched to a gene; V was cut back by 7 bases and J by 5 bases. This CDR3 has 15 amino acids. The CDR3 DNA reads TGTGCCAGCACGGAGGGTAGCGGGGCTTACGAGACCCAGTACTTC. The encoded protein is CASTEGSGAYETQYF.

This rearrangement joins TRBV4-1 to TRBJ2-2, with D possibly TRBD1 on 6 matching bases. Deletions cut 5 bases from V and 3 bases from J, with 25 bases between. CDR3 length: 19 residues. Per germline, CDR1 MGHRA and CDR2 YSYEKL. For the CDR3, the DNA is TGCGCCAGCAGCATCGGGACACTCCAACGAAAGGTATACACCGGGGAGCTGTTTTTT. This sequence encodes CASSIGTLQRKVYTGELFF.

The sample holds one count of this clone. The gene calls are TRBV9 and TRBJ2-7; D may be TRBD1 (5 bases). CDR1 and CDR2 from the germline V gene are SGDLS and YYNGEE. The CDR3 covers 14 residues. The ends were cut back, 0 bases at V and 2 bases at J, with 9 bases in the middle. CDR3 loop: CASSVDRGTYEQYF. As DNA, the CDR3 is TGTGCCAGCAGCGTAGATAGGGGTACCTACGAGCAGTACTTC.

The rearrangement uses TRBV23-1 and TRBJ2-7; 8 bases agree with TRBD1. TRBV23-1 has ORF status, its function being uncertain. J was trimmed by 0 bases and V by 0 bases; bases with no gene match: 7. There are 17 residues in the CDR3. The CDR3 nucleotides are TGCGCCAGCAGTCAATCGGACCGGGACAGGAGCTCCTACGAGCAGTACTTC. Translating it yields CASSQSDRDRSSYEQYF.

By share, this clone counts as medium-sized. The rearrangement joins TRBV21-1 to TRBJ2-7; TRBD2 was called by the table and not checked on the DNA. TRBV21-1 is annotated as a pseudogene. The length of the CDR3 is 16 residues. The CDR3 is CASSKAVYYYSYEQYF. CDR3 coding DNA: TGTGCCAGCAGCAAAGCGGTATACTACTACTCCTACGAGCAGTACTTC.

The chain recombines TRBV7-9 with TRBJ1-2; TRBD1 aligns across 7 bases. The CDR3 has 14 residues. With 0 bases clipped from V and 8 bases from J, the junction kept 6 bases outside the gene matches. Germline loops: CDR1 SEHNR, CDR2 FQNEAQ (reference sequence). CDR3 region: CASSLAGQPKGYTF. As DNA, the CDR3 is TGTGCCAGCAGCTTAGCGGGACAGCCTAAAGGCTACACCTTC.

This clone has just a few counts. The chain is built from TRBV30 and TRBJ1-1; TRBD1 might be the D (5 bases). Between the trimmed V and J ends, which lost 1 base and 4 bases, there was a span of 10 bases. The germline V gene encodes CDR1 GTSNPN and CDR2 SVGIG (reference sequence). The length of the CDR3 is 13 residues. The DNA of the CDR3 is TGTGCCTGGAGTGGAGCCGGGGGCACTGAAGCTTTCTTT. Its translation: CAWSGAGGTEAFF.

V gene TRBV18 combines with J gene TRBJ2-2, with 7 bases identical to TRBD1. The CDR3 has 16 residues. In germline, CDR1 is KGHSH, CDR2 LQKENI. Germline trimming cut 1 base from V and 0 bases from J; bases unmatched to any gene: 2. This CDR3 is CASSPQGAANTGELFF. The DNA of the CDR3 is TGTGCCAGCTCACCACAGGGGGCCGCGAACACCGGGGAGCTGTTTTTT. The whole variable domain, remainder taken from reference TRBV18 and TRBJ2-2, is NAGVMQNPRHLVRRRGQEARLRCSPMKGHSHVYWYRQLPEEGLKFMVYLQKENIIDESGMPKERFSAEFPKEGPSILRIQQVVRGDSAAYFCASSPQGAANTGELFFGEGSRLTVL.

The rearrangement uses TRBV7-2 and TRBJ2-7; 10 nucleotides agree with TRBD2. The CDR3 totals 16 residues. Germline V CDR1 and CDR2: SGHTA, FQGNSA. Trimming removed 0 bases from V and 1 base from J; junction bases left unmatched: 3. The CDR3, as DNA: TGTGCCAGCAGCTTAGCGCCTAGCGGGGGTTCCTACGAGCAGTACTTC. Translated, it gives CASSLAPSGGSYEQYF.

J is TRBJ1-6 and V is TRBV5-4, with D tentatively TRBD1 (6 bases). The CDR3 is 16 amino acids. V was clipped by 6 bases and J by 7 bases, with 20 bases between them. CDR1 is SGHNT, CDR2 YYREEE, per germline (reference sequence). CDR3 sequence (DNA): TGTGCCAGCACCATCTCGGGGGGGACAAGCAATTCACCCCTCCACTTT. This translates into CASTISGGTSNSPLHF.

This clone was picked up one time. The chain uses TRBV19 and TRBJ2-2, with 7 bases aligning to TRBD1. Germline CDR1 LNHDA, CDR2 SQIVND (reference sequence). Trimming removed 5 bases from V and 5 bases from J; junction bases left unmatched: 8. The CDR3 is 15 amino acids. The CDR3 DNA reads as TGTGCCAGTAGTCTCGACAGGGTAGAGACCGGGGAGCTGTTTTTT. Translating gives CASSLDRVETGELFF. Together with reference TRBV19 and TRBJ2-2, the CDR3 gives the full variable domain: DGGITQSPKYLFRKEGQNVTLSCEQNLNHDAMYWYRQDPGQGLRLIYYSQIVNDFQKGDIAEGYSVSREKKESFPLTVTSAQKNPTAFYLCASSLDRVETGELFFGEGSRLTVL.

V is TRBV6-6 and J is TRBJ1-5; 7 bases fit TRBD1. Germline V gene sequence: CDR1 MNHNY, CDR2 SVGAGI (reference sequence). The CDR3 runs 14 residues. Trimming took 7 bases from V and 3 from J; bases not matched to a gene: 6. CDR3 DNA: TGTGCCAGCAAGGCGGGACAGATCAATCAGCCCCAGCATTTT. Translated, it gives CASKAGQINQPQHF.

The genes are TRBV7-9 and TRBJ2-4; perhaps TRBD2 as D (6 bases). Germline assignment: CDR1 SEHNR and CDR2 FQNEAQ (reference sequence). This CDR3 is built from 15 residues. The V end was cut by 2 bases, the J end by 6 bases, with 14 bases between. As DNA, the CDR3 is TGTGCCAGCAGCTTAAAGGGAGGTTCTGCAAACATTCAGTACTTC. Its translation is CASSLKGGSANIQYF.

This rearrangement joins TRBV3-1 (or the pseudogene TRBV3-2) to TRBJ1-1; possibly TRBD1 for D (6 bases). The CDR3 covers 15 residues. The germline V gene has CDR1 LGHDT and CDR2 YNNKEL (reference sequence). V dropped 2 bases and J dropped 3 bases, with 13 bases sitting between them. The CDR3 sequence is CASSQTTGLDTEAFF. CDR3 coding DNA: TGTGCCAGCAGCCAAACAACAGGGTTGGACACTGAAGCTTTCTTT.

This clone was detected only once. The chain joins TRBV9 to TRBJ1-3; 8 bases map to TRBD1. Germline CDR1 SGDLS, CDR2 YYNGEE. The CDR3 extends over 15 amino acids. Trimming at V came to 0 bases and at J to 4 bases, leaving 3 bases not matched to a gene. The CDR3 nucleotides are TGTGCCAGCAGCGTAGCCGCAGGGGGCGGAAACACCATATATTTT. Its protein is CASSVAAGGGNTIYF.

The sample holds a few counts of this clone. This chain uses TRBV5-1 with TRBJ1-4; D remains unclear. Germline V gene data show CDR1 as SGHRS and CDR2 as YFSETQ. The CDR3 runs 14 residues. V dropped 3 bases and J dropped 2 bases, with 8 bases sitting between them. The CDR3 loop is CASSSTVTNEKLFF. The CDR3 DNA sequence: TGCGCCAGCAGCTCCACGGTGACTAATGAAAAACTGTTTTTT.

This chain uses TRBV28 with TRBJ1-4, with 8 bases fitting TRBD1. With 7 bases clipped from V and 8 bases from J, the junction kept 9 bases outside the gene matches. The CDR3 consists of 14 residues. The germline gives CDR1 MDHEN, CDR2 SYDVKM. CDR3 protein: CASTMDREGEKLFF. In DNA form, the CDR3 reads TGTGCCAGCACCATGGACAGGGAGGGAGAAAAACTGTTTTTT.

This clone was counted once. This rearrangement joins TRBV5-4 to TRBJ2-3; TRBD2 aligns across 8 bases. V lost 4 bases, J lost 1 base, and 5 bases stayed unmatched. The CDR3 consists of 15 residues. Germline CDR1 is SGHNT and CDR2 is YYREEE (reference sequence). The DNA for the CDR3 is TGTGCCAGCAGCCGAGGACTAGCAGGCACAGATACGCAGTATTTT. This sequence encodes CASSRGLAGTDTQYF.